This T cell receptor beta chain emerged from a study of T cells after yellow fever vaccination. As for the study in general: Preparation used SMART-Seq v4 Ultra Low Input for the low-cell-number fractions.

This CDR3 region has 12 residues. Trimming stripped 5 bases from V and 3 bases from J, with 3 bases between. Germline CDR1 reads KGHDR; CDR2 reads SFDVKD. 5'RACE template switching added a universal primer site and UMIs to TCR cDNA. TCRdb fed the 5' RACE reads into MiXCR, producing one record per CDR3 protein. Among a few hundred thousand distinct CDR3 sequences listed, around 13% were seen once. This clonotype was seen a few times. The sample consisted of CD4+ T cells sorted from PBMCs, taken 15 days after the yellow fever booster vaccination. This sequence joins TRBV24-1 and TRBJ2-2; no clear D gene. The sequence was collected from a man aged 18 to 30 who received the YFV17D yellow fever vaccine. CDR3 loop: CATSGDTGELFF. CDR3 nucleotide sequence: TGTGCCACCAGTGGGGACACCGGGGAGCTGTTTTTT.